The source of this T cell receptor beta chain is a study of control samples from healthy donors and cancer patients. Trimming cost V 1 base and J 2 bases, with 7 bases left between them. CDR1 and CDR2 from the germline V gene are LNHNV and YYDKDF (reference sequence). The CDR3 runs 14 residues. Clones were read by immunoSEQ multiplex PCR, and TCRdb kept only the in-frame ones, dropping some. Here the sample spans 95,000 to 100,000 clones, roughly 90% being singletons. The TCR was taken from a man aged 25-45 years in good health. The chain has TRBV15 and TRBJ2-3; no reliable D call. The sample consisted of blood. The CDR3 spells CATSRGANTDTQYF. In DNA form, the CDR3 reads TGTGCCACCAGCAGAGGGGCAAACACAGATACGCAGTATTTT.